Listed below are T cell receptor beta chains from one sample, sequenced in a study of T cell repertoires in cytomegalovirus infection. These receptors' antigens are unknown. TCRdb re-derived calls from the reads in MiXCR, one entry per CDR3 protein. The data show about 350,000 distinct CDR3 sequences, about 35% seen once. The sequences come from cultured PBMCs, collected from culture after CMV antigen stimulation. All receptors derive from a human donor in good health (CMV status not recorded). Some clones in this sample may be carry-over from other donors' samples. Each CDR3 is given with its conserved first and last residue. Each record gives: CDR3 length, D gene, clone size, V gene, J gene, CDR3 DNA, CDR3 protein. D genes are given only for firm matches. Clone size is given for some rows only: seen once, a few or many times, or a class if the clone is expanded.

16,.,few,TRBV11-2,TRBJ2-5,TGTGCCAGCAGCTTAATCTTAGGGCTAGTGGGGGAGACCCAGTACTTC,CASSLILGLVGETQYF
13,.,.,TRBV12-3/TRBV12-4,TRBJ2-1,TGTGCCAGCAGTTTCCCCCCATGGAATGAGCAGTTCTTC,CASSFPPWNEQFF
13,TRBD2,few,TRBV7-2,TRBJ2-1,TGTGCCAGCAGCTTCAAGCGGGAGTATGAGCAGTTCTTC,CASSFKREYEQFF
15,.,.,TRBV4-3,TRBJ2-1,TGCGCCAGCAGCCAAGATGGGGTGATCGGGAATGAGCAGTTCTTC,CASSQDGVIGNEQFF
17,TRBD2,many,TRBV7-6,TRBJ2-3,TGTGCCAGCAGCCGATCCCCCGGGACTAGCGGGAGGTATACGCAGTATTTT,CASSRSPGTSGRYTQYF
12,.,.,TRBV29-1,TRBJ2-5,TGCAGCGCCCTCGGGTTCGCGGAGACCCAGTACTTC,CSALGFAETQYF
15,TRBD1,.,TRBV6-2/TRBV6-3,TRBJ1-5,TGTGCCAGCAGTTCGACAGGGGGCCGTAATGGAGCCCAGCATTTT,CASSSTGGRNGAQHF
14,.,once,TRBV6-2/TRBV6-3,TRBJ1-1,TGTGCCAGCAGTTTGACAGTTCTGAGCACTGAAGCTTTCTTT,CASSLTVLSTEAFF
14,TRBD2,many,TRBV7-2,TRBJ2-7,TGTGCCAGCAGCCTACTAGCGGGAGGGTACGAGCAGTACTTC,CASSLLAGGYEQYF
15,.,many,TRBV7-2,TRBJ1-3,TGTGCCAGCAGCTTAGGGACAGTCTCTGGAAACACCATATATTTT,CASSLGTVSGNTIYF
14,TRBD1,.,TRBV7-2,TRBJ2-2,TGTGCCAGCAGACCGGACAGGGTTAACGGGGAGCTGTTTTTT,CASRPDRVNGELFF
13,.,few,TRBV24-1,TRBJ1-2,TGTGCCACCAGTGATCTTCGGATGAGAGGCTACACCTTC,CATSDLRMRGYTF
15,TRBD1,.,TRBV7-9,TRBJ1-4,TGTGCCAGCAGCTTTGGCGGACAGGGTGGTGAAAAACTGTTTTTT,CASSFGGQGGEKLFF
15,.,.,TRBV5-1,TRBJ2-1,TGCGCCAGCAGCTTGGTCGGGGGCGCCCACAATGAGCAGTTCTTC,CASSLVGGAHNEQFF
14,.,.,TRBV28,TRBJ2-1,TGTGCCAGCAGACCCCGGGCGAGAGGTCTTGAGCAGTTCTTC,CASRPRARGLEQFF
16,TRBD2,.,TRBV27,TRBJ2-1,TGTGCCAGCAGTCTAACTAGCGGGAGGTGGGGCAATGAGCAGTTCTTC,CASSLTSGRWGNEQFF
12,.,few,TRBV28,TRBJ2-7,TGTGCCAGCAGACCAAGGGCATCCGAGCAGTACTTC,CASRPRASEQYF
14,TRBD2,.,TRBV12-3/TRBV12-4,TRBJ2-1,TGTGCCAGCAGTTGGTTAGCGGGGGCATATGAGCAGTTCTTC,CASSWLAGAYEQFF
15,TRBD1,.,TRBV28,TRBJ1-6,TGTGCCAGCAGCCGCAGGACAGGGGGAAATTCACCCCTCCACTTT,CASSRRTGGNSPLHF
15,.,.,TRBV24-1,TRBJ2-1,TGTGCCACCAACACGGGACGACGACCCGACAATGAGCAGTTCTTC,CATNTGRRPDNEQFF
14,TRBD2,few,TRBV7-2,TRBJ2-7,TGTGCCAGCAGCTGGGGGGGGGGCTCCTACGAGCAGTACTTC,CASSWGGGSYEQYF
14,.,.,TRBV7-9,TRBJ1-3,TGTGCCAGCAGCTTAGCTGGATATGGAAACACCATATATTTT,CASSLAGYGNTIYF
13,TRBD2,.,TRBV29-1,TRBJ2-5,TGCAGCGTTGAGGCGGGGGTTAAAGAGACCCAGTACTTC,CSVEAGVKETQYF
15,TRBD2,many,TRBV7-2,TRBJ2-3,TGTGCCAGCAGCTTAGGGGAGGGCCAATCGTATACGCAGTATTTT,CASSLGEGQSYTQYF
15,TRBD1,.,TRBV11-3,TRBJ2-7,TGTGCCAGCAGCCCGCTGACAGGGGGCCTGGGCGAGCAGTACTTC,CASSPLTGGLGEQYF
17,.,.,TRBV15,TRBJ2-2,TGTGCCACCAGCAGAGATCTCGGGACTTCGAACACCGGGGAGCTGTTTTTT,CATSRDLGTSNTGELFF
13,.,.,TRBV30,TRBJ1-2,TGTGCCTGGAGTGACGCCTGGGGATCCGGCTACACCTTC,CAWSDAWGSGYTF
14,TRBD1,many,TRBV7-2,TRBJ1-2,TGTGCCAGCAGCTCCCCGGACAGGGCGCATGGCTACACCTTC,CASSSPDRAHGYTF
13,.,.,TRBV6-2/TRBV6-3,TRBJ2-1,TGTGCCAGCAGTTACTCTAGGGCGGGTGAGCAGTTCTTC,CASSYSRAGEQFF
15,.,many,TRBV7-6,TRBJ1-1,TGTGCCAGCAGCTTAGACTGGGGGGGGAGCACTGAAGCTTTCTTT,CASSLDWGGSTEAFF
15,.,.,TRBV4-2,TRBJ1-3,TGTGCCAGCAGCCAAGATAGGGGCACTGGAAACACCATATATTTT,CASSQDRGTGNTIYF
18,.,.,TRBV5-4,TRBJ2-1,TGTGCCAGCAGCTTGACTCCTCGCGCGGGGCGGGACCACAATGAGCAGTTCTTC,CASSLTPRAGRDHNEQFF
14,TRBD1,.,TRBV5-6,TRBJ1-2,TGTGCCAGCAGCTTCCCGGGACAGAACTATGGCTACACCTTC,CASSFPGQNYGYTF
15,TRBD1,.,TRBV10-3,TRBJ2-3,TGTGCCATCCAGCGGACAGGGGGTTATAGAGATACGCAGTATTTT,CAIQRTGGYRDTQYF
16,.,.,TRBV12-3/TRBV12-4,TRBJ1-1,TGTGCCAGCAGTTTAGGGTCTACAGGGATGAACACTGAAGCTTTCTTT,CASSLGSTGMNTEAFF
14,TRBD1,many,TRBV7-2,TRBJ1-4,TGTGCCAGCAAACCGGGACAGGGGAGCGAAAAACTGTTTTTT,CASKPGQGSEKLFF
14,.,.,TRBV18,TRBJ2-7,TGTGCCAGCTCAACGCCAACAGGTTCCTACGAGCAGTACTTC,CASSTPTGSYEQYF
15,TRBD2,.,TRBV12-3/TRBV12-4,TRBJ2-2,TGTGCCAGCAGTTTCCGACTAGCGGGATCCGGGGAGCTGTTTTTT,CASSFRLAGSGELFF
15,TRBD1,.,TRBV6-5,TRBJ2-1,TGTGCCAGCAGTTATCCGGGACAGGGGTCCAATGAGCAGTTCTTC,CASSYPGQGSNEQFF
16,TRBD2,.,TRBV11-2,TRBJ2-3,TGTGCCAGCAGCTTAGGGGCTAGCGGGAGCGCAGATACGCAGTATTTT,CASSLGASGSADTQYF
14,TRBD2,.,TRBV20-1,TRBJ2-3,TGCAGTGCTAGGGCAACTAGCGGCACAGATACGCAGTATTTT,CSARATSGTDTQYF
13,.,.,TRBV30,TRBJ1-4,TGTGCCTGGAGTGTACAGACGGATAGGGGACTGTTTTTT,CAWSVQTDRGLFF
14,.,many,TRBV29-1,TRBJ2-1,TGCAGCGTTGCTTTCATGACAGTCAACAATGAGCAGTTCTTC,CSVAFMTVNNEQFF
14,.,many,TRBV7-2,TRBJ1-6,TGTGCCAGCAGCTACAGGGATATGGGTTCACCCCTCCACTTT,CASSYRDMGSPLHF
12,TRBD2,few,TRBV10-3,TRBJ2-1,TGTGCCACCGATAGCGGGGACAATGAGCAGTTCTTC,CATDSGDNEQFF
15,TRBD2,few,TRBV20-1,TRBJ2-3,TGCAGTGCTCCTAGCGGGAGGGCAATCACAGATACGCAGTATTTT,CSAPSGRAITDTQYF
14,.,once,TRBV19,TRBJ2-3,TGTGCCAGTAGTTCAGGCGATAGCACAGATACGCAGTATTTT,CASSSGDSTDTQYF
14,.,.,TRBV28,TRBJ1-1,TGTGCCAGCAGTTTTTGGGACGGAGTTGGTGAAGCTTTCTTT,CASSFWDGVGEAFF
14,.,.,TRBV12-3/TRBV12-4,TRBJ2-1,TGTGCCAGCAGTTTTTCGGCTAGAAGCGATGAGCAGTTCTTC,CASSFSARSDEQFF
15,.,.,TRBV10-3,TRBJ1-1,TGTGCCATCAGGGAATACAGGGATTCGAGCACTGAAGCTTTCTTT,CAIREYRDSSTEAFF
12,.,.,TRBV28,TRBJ1-2,TGTGCCAGCAGTCCACCGACAGACAGCTACACCTTC,CASSPPTDSYTF
14,TRBD2,.,TRBV20-1,TRBJ2-1,TGCAGTCCTAAGGGAGCGGGAGGAGACAATGAGCAGTTCTTC,CSPKGAGGDNEQFF
15,.,few,TRBV12-3/TRBV12-4,TRBJ2-1,TGTGCCAGCAGTTCCGCCCTCGGGTCCTACAATGAGCAGTTCTTC,CASSSALGSYNEQFF